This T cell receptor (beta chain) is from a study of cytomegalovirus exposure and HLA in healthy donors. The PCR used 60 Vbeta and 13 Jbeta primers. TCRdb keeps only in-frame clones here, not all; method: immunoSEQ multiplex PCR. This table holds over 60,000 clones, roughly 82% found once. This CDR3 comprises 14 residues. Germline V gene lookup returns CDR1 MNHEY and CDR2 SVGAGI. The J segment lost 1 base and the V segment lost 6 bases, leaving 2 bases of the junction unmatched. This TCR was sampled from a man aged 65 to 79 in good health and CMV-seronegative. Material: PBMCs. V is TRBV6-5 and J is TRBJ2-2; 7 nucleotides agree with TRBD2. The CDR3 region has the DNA TGTGCCAGCAGGGGGGGGAGGAACACCGGGGAGCTGTTTTTT. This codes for CASRGGRNTGELFF.